This T cell receptor (beta chain) is from a study of regulatory T cells in long-lasting Graves disease. The time point was: persistent/refractory GD, antithyroid drugs over 5 years with positive TRAb. Generation of the TCR library employed RNA extracted from PBMCs. In building TCR beta libraries, iRepertoire HTBI primers were used together with Arm-PCR of CDR3 regions. MiXCR was run by TCRdb on the multiplex PCR reads, yielding one entry per CDR3 protein. This sample carries a few hundred thousand distinct CDR3 sequences, about 25% of them seen once, and the ten largest clones take about 27%. This clonotype has a count of ten or more. This clonotype was obtained from a female donor with Graves disease. The sample was peripheral blood mononuclear cells (PBMCs), taken when the disease was refractory, from a patient treated with antithyroid drugs.

The CDR3 DNA is TGTGCCAGCAGCTTAGGCCGGACTAGCGGAAGCTACGAGCAGTACTTC. This codes for CASSLGRTSGSYEQYF. V usage is TRBV11-2 and J usage is TRBJ2-7; 10 bases are a match to TRBD2. The CDR3 contains 16 residues. Germline CDR1 reads SGHAT; CDR2 reads FQNNGV. The V and J ends lost 1 base and 3 bases, in that order; junction bases with no gene match: 6.